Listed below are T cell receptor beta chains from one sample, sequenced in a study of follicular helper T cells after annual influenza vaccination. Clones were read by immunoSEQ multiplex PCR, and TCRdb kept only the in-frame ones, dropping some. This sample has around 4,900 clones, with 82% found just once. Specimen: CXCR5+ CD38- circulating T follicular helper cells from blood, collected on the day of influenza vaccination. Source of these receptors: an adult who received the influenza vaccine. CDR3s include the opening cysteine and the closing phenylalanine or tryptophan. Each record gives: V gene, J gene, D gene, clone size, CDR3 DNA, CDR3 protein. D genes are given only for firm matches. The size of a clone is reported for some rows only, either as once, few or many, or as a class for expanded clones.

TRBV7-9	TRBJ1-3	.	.	TGTGCCAGCATCGAGGGTACTGGAAACACCATATATTTT	CASIEGTGNTIYF
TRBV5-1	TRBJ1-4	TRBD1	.	TGCGCCAGCAGCGTAGGACAGGGAGGGAGTGAAAAACTGTTTTTT	CASSVGQGGSEKLFF
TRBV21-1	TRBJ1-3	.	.	TGTGCCAGCAGCAAAGGTCGAGAGGAGGGGGCAGGGGGAAACACCATATATTTT	CASSKGREEGAGGNTIYF
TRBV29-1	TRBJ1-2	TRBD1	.	TGCAGCGTTGTCCCCAACAGGGGGCTAGGTTACTATGGCTACACCTTC	CSVVPNRGLGYYGYTF
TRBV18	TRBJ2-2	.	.	TGTGCCAGCTCATATCGGAAGGACACCGGGGAGCTGTTTTTT	CASSYRKDTGELFF
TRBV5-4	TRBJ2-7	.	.	TGTGCCAGCAGCTTGGGGCGGGGGCTCTCCTACGAGCAGTACTTC	CASSLGRGLSYEQYF
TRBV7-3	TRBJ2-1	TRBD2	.	TGTGCCAGCAGCCCCCTAGCGGACAATGAGCAGTTCTTC	CASSPLADNEQFF
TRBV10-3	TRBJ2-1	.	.	TGTGCCATTACCCCGGGACTTACCTACAATGAGCAGTTCTTC	CAITPGLTYNEQFF
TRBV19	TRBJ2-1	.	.	TGTGCCAGTATGATCGGGGATAAGCAGTTCTTC	CASMIGDKQFF
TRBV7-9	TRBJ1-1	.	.	TGTGCCAGCAGCGCGCGGGCCTCAGGCGGCACTGAAGCTTTCTTT	CASSARASGGTEAFF
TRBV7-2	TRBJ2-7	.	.	TGTGCCAGCAGCTTAGTTCCAGGCGACGAGCAGTACTTC	CASSLVPGDEQYF
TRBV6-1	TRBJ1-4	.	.	TGTGCCAGCAGTGAAAGTATGGGTCGTAGAGATGAAAAACTGTTTTTT	CASSESMGRRDEKLFF
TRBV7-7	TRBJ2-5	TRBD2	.	TGTGCTAGCAGCGAAGAACGGGGGGGCCGGACCCAGTACTTC	CASSEERGGRTQYF
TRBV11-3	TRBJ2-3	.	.	TGTGCCAGCAGCTTAGAAGGATCTAGGCGGGGCGGGGATACGCAGTATTTT	CASSLEGSRRGGDTQYF
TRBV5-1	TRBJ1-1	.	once	TGCGCCAGCAGCCTGGGTCGGGGGGCGAACACTGAAGCTTTCTTT	CASSLGRGANTEAFF